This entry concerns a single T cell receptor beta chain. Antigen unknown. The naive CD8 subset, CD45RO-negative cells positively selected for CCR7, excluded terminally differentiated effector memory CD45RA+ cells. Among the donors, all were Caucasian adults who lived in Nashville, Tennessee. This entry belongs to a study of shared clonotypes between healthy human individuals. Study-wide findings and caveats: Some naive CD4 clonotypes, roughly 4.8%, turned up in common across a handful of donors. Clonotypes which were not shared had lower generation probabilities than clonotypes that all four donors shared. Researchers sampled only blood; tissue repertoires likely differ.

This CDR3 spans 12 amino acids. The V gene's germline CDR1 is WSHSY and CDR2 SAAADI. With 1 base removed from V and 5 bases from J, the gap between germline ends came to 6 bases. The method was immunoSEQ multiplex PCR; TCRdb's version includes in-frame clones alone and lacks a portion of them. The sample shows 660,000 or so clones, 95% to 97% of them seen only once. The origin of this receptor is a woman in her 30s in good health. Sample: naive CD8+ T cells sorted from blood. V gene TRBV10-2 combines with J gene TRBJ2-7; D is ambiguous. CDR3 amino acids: CASSEFNNEQYF. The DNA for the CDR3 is TGCGCCAGCAGTGAGTTCAACAACGAGCAGTACTTC.